The clone carrying this T cell receptor beta chain was found once. It may be a read error: a sequence one base away is much more abundant. The sample carries other DNA sequences with the same CDR3. CDR1 is SGHNT, CDR2 YENEEA, per germline. V was cut by 1 base and J by 4 bases, with 7 bases left in between. The CDR3 consists of 13 residues. The protocol was immunoSEQ multiplex PCR, while the TCRdb copy is restricted to in-frame clones and leaves out a portion. The sample comprises some 500,000 clones, approximately 77% of which are singletons, and 9.5% to 15% rests with the top ten. The data were taken from a study of shared clonotypes between healthy human individuals.

V and J are TRBV11-3 and TRBJ1-1; perhaps TRBD1 as D (6 bases). Sequencing was performed on PBMCs. This sequence originates from a woman aged 40 to 50 in good health. Some clones in this sample may be carry-over from other donors' samples. As DNA, the CDR3 is TGTGCCAGCAGCTTAGGCAGGGGCACTGAAGCTTTCTTT. Residues: CASSLGRGTEAFF.